This note documents a single TCR beta chain sequence. TCRdb keeps only in-frame clones here, not all; method: immunoSEQ multiplex PCR. The repertoire holds under 110,000 clones, with roughly nine tenths as singletons. The data belong to a study of T cell responses to AZD1222 COVID-19 vaccine. Looking at the study overall: Second doses that came at about 4 or about 12 weeks were put together.

V shed 5 bases and J 1 base; nucleotides not matched to a gene: 4. The CDR3 sequence is 15 residues long. Germline V lookup: CDR1 GTSNPN, CDR2 SVGIG (reference sequence). The V and J genes are TRBV30 and TRBJ1-6; the match to TRBD1 covers 8 bases. This specimen was peripheral blood, taken on day 0 of AZD1222 vaccination. The TCR comes from an adult in good health. CDR3 coding DNA: TGTGCCTGGTCAAGGACAGGGTCCTATAATTCACCCCTCCACTTT. Protein: CAWSRTGSYNSPLHF. The variable domain in full, completed from reference TRBV30 and TRBJ1-6, reads SQTIHQWPATLVQPVGSPLSLECTVEGTSNPNLYWYRQAAGRGLQLLFYSVGIGQISSEVPQNLSASRPQDRQFILSSKKLLLSDSGFYLCAWSRTGSYNSPLHFGNGTRLTVT.